The 18 T cell receptor beta chains in this list originate from one sample, sequenced in a study of beta chain features in type 1 diabetes. Study-level results: Researchers report that Type 1 diabetes patients had moderately but significantly shorter TCRB CDR3s across all four CD4+ subsets.

The study reverse transcribed the entire isolated RNA, so it sequenced expressed TCRB transcripts. Method: immunoSEQ multiplex PCR; TCRdb's copy keeps in-frame clones and lacks some. The table records around 110,000 clones, 15% to 20% of them present only once. These TCRs are of unknown antigen specificity. The sample comprised central memory CD4+ T cells from blood. The source of these receptors is a man aged 25-45 years with type 1 diabetes.

This sequence joins TRBV4-3 and TRBJ1-3, with D unclear. The CDR3 spans 16 residues. Germline V CDR1 and CDR2: LGHNA, YSLEER. The V end lost 0 bases, the J end lost 0 bases, and 9 bases lay between the germline ends. The CDR3 loop reads CASSQENLGSGNTIYF. The CDR3 coding sequence is TGCGCCAGCAGCCAAGAGAATCTGGGCTCTGGAAACACCATATATTTT.

This clone was picked up a small number of times. The chain employs TRBV4-3 and TRBJ2-1; D tentatively fits TRBD1 or TRBD2 (5 bases each). CDR1 is LGHNA and CDR2 is YSLEER in the germline V gene. V was cut by 5 bases and J by 5 bases, with 16 bases left in between. The CDR3 has 15 amino acids. The CDR3 DNA reads as TGCGCCAGCAGCGGGGACCTAATATTAAACAATGAGCAGTTCTTC. Its translation: CASSGDLILNNEQFF.

This clone was seen a few times. J is TRBJ2-7 and V is TRBV4-3; 7 bases are a match to TRBD1. The junction had 7 bases not matched to a gene; V was cut back by 4 bases and J by 4 bases. This CDR3 comprises 14 residues. The germline CDR1 and CDR2 sequences are LGHNA and YSLEER. CDR3 DNA sequence: TGCGCCAGCAGCCCAAACCCAGGGGGATACGAGCAGTACTTC. It encodes CASSPNPGGYEQYF.

This clone turned up a few times. The rearrangement joins TRBV7-2 to TRBJ2-5; possible D gene TRBD2, 5 bases. The CDR3 sequence is 14 residues long. The V end was cut by 8 bases, the J end by 2 bases, with 15 bases between. Looked up from germline, CDR1 is SGHTA and CDR2 is FQGNSA. The CDR3 is CASALELVQETQYF. The DNA for the CDR3 is TGTGCCAGCGCCTTAGAACTAGTTCAAGAGACCCAGTACTTC.

In its sample, this clone was seen many times. CDR3 sequence: CASSLETSGATDTQYF. Here the CDR3 DNA reads TGTGCCAGCAGCTTAGAGACTAGCGGGGCGACAGATACGCAGTATTTT. The chain combines TRBV13 with TRBJ2-3, with 11 bases matching TRBD2. The CDR3 spans 16 residues. V trimming: 1 base; J trimming: 3 bases; junction bases outside the gene matches: 3. CDR1 is PRHDT, CDR2 FYEKMQ, per germline (reference sequence).

This clone was seen only a few times. The chain couples TRBV18 to TRBJ2-7; D unclear. The length of the CDR3 is 11 residues. CDR1 and CDR2 from the germline V gene are KGHSH and LQKENI. The V end was cut by 5 bases, the J end by 5 bases, with 7 bases between. CDR3 residues: CASSVNDEQYF. The CDR3 DNA reads TGTGCCAGCTCAGTAAATGACGAGCAGTACTTC.

The chain has TRBV7-2 and TRBJ2-7; TRBD2 matches at 9 bases. Losses at the gene ends were 2 bases for V and 2 bases for J; bases not matched to a gene: 4. The CDR3 consists of 15 residues. CDR1 SGHTA and CDR2 FQGNSA come from the germline V gene. The CDR3 protein is CASSLWPSGAYEQYF. For the CDR3, the DNA is TGTGCCAGCAGCTTATGGCCTAGCGGGGCCTACGAGCAGTACTTC.

This clone was seen more than once but under ten times. The chain carries TRBV6-5 and TRBJ1-6; no reliable D call. V was shortened by 3 bases and J by 7 bases, with 10 bases between the two germline ends. CDR1 and CDR2 (germline): MNHEY, SVGAGI. The CDR3 runs to 14 residues. CDR3 amino acids: CASSYGQSNSPLHF. The CDR3 bases are TGTGCCAGCAGTTATGGGCAGTCGAATTCACCCCTCCACTTT.

This clone was counted only a few times. The chain couples TRBV18 to TRBJ1-5, with D maybe TRBD1 (6 bases). The V end was cut by 2 bases, the J end by 6 bases, with 11 bases between. This CDR3 spans 14 amino acids. Looked up from germline, CDR1 is KGHSH and CDR2 is LQKENI. As DNA, the CDR3 is TGTGCCAGCTCACCAGGCCCCAGGGGTCAGCCCCAGCATTTT. It is translated as CASSPGPRGQPQHF.

This clone appeared a few times. The chain has TRBV7-2 and TRBJ2-3; D possibly corresponds to TRBD2 (5 bases). Per the germline V gene, CDR1 is SGHTA and CDR2 is FQGNSA. This CDR3 spans 16 amino acids. V was clipped by 2 bases and J by 5 bases, with 17 bases between them. The CDR3 loop reads CASSLSGGLTLDTQYF. The CDR3 DNA is TGTGCCAGCAGCTTAAGTGGAGGCCTCACCTTAGATACGCAGTATTTT.

This clone has just a few counts. CDR3 nucleotide sequence: TGTGCCAGCAGCCAAGGTCGGGGGCAAGGTGAAAAACTGTTTTTT. Encoded protein: CASSQGRGQGEKLFF. The V and J genes are TRBV14 and TRBJ1-4; D perhaps matches TRBD1 (6 bases). With 1 base removed from V and 7 bases from J, the gap between germline ends came to 13 bases. Germline V gene lookup returns CDR1 SGHDN and CDR2 FVKESK. There are 15 residues in the CDR3.

V gene TRBV5-4 combines with J gene TRBJ2-2; the D gene could be TRBD1 or TRBD2 (6 bases each). The CDR3 covers 14 residues. The germline gives CDR1 SGHNT, CDR2 YYREEE (reference sequence). V was trimmed by 2 bases and J by 5 bases, leaving 10 bases between them. The CDR3 bases are TGTGCCAGCAGCTTAGGGGGGCGAACCGGGGAGCTGTTTTTT. Its protein product is CASSLGGRTGELFF.

This clone was found a few times. This chain connects TRBV6-5 to TRBJ1-6; D is uncertain. Germline CDR1 reads MNHEY; CDR2 reads SVGAGI. Trimming removed 0 bases from V and 10 bases from J, with 16 bases in between. This CDR3 has 16 residues. The CDR3 reads CASSYSMAGWESPLHF. In DNA form, the CDR3 reads TGTGCCAGCAGTTACTCGATGGCAGGATGGGAATCACCCCTCCACTTT.

A few counts support this clone. The gene calls are TRBV7-3 and TRBJ1-1; D is undetermined. V was clipped by 5 bases and J by 1 base, with 8 bases between them. Germline loops: CDR1 SGHTA, CDR2 FQGTGA. The CDR3 totals 13 residues. In DNA form, the CDR3 reads TGTGCCAGCAGCCCCGTAAGGAACACTGAAGCTTTCTTT. This gives the protein CASSPVRNTEAFF.

This clone was detected only a few times. The rearrangement joins TRBV9 to TRBJ2-3; TRBD1 or TRBD2 may be the D gene (6 bases each). The germline CDR1 and CDR2 sequences are SGDLS and YYNGEE. The CDR3 is made up of 15 amino acids. Trimming took off 0 bases at V and 6 bases at J, with 14 bases between the two ends. As DNA, the CDR3 is TGTGCCAGCAGCGTAGTAACGGGGGCAAAGGATACGCAGTATTTT. Translating it yields CASSVVTGAKDTQYF.

This clone was detected only a few times. The chain links TRBV2 to TRBJ1-4, with 7 bases lining up with TRBD1. The CDR3 has 14 amino acids. V trimming: 4 bases; J trimming: 4 bases; junction bases outside the gene matches: 3. Germline CDR1 is SNHLY and CDR2 is FYNNEI. CDR3 nucleotides: TGTGCCAGCAGTGTGGACAGGATTAATGAAAAACTGTTTTTT. Translating gives CASSVDRINEKLFF.

The table lists this clone with a few counts. The rearrangement uses TRBV11-2 and TRBJ2-1; 13 nucleotides line up with TRBD2. Unmatched junction bases numbered 7, after V lost 6 bases and J lost 8 bases. Per germline, CDR1 SGHAT and CDR2 FQNNGV. The CDR3 totals 15 residues. CDR3 nucleotide sequence: TGTGCCAGCAGTTCTCGACTAGCGGGGGGCGATGAGCAGTTCTTC. Its translation: CASSSRLAGGDEQFF.

This clone has only a few counts. The likely explanation is a read error, given a far larger clone one base away. The DNA for the CDR3 is TGTGCCAGCAGTGAACCCGCCTTGGGTGAGCAGTACTTC. This codes for CASSEPALGEQYF. The chain links TRBV25-1 to TRBJ2-7; no definite D call. V lost 2 bases and J 7 bases, leaving 12 bases between the germline ends. This CDR3 region has 13 residues. Germline CDR1 reads MGHDK; CDR2 reads SYGVNS.